This entry features one T cell receptor beta chain sequence. The antigen it binds to is not known. No base qualities exist here, and no much larger clone lies one base off it. This sample is drawn from a study of T cells in tuberculosis (dated by TCRdb to the late 2010s). About the investigation overall: In the study, CD1B tetramers and high-throughput TCR immunosequencing were combined to characterize T cells specific for the mycobacterial lipid antigen glucose monomycolate (GMM). Active tuberculosis patient PBMC were archived before or within 7 days of starting standard anti-tuberculosis treatment. IGRA-negative adolescents, IGRA-positive adolescents with latent tuberculosis and adults with active tuberculosis, around 9 per group, were compared in a South African clinical cohort. Findings and caveats that apply to the study as a whole: The smaller NN-distances were partly driven by shorter CDR3-alpha lengths in active tuberculosis patients, and the difference for TCR-beta did not reach statistical significance. Which clinical samples got chosen depended on the availability of cryopreserved specimens, and the active tuberculosis cases were adults, whereas the controls were adolescents. A classifier using the diverse GMM-specific repertoire reached approximately 89% accuracy (AUROC 0.8 to 0.95), compared with about 63% accuracy using GEM motif frequencies. Compared with IGRA-negative controls, TCR-alpha repertoires from active tuberculosis had smaller mean NN-distances to GMM-specific TCRs, which suggests that these TCRs underwent clonal expansion.

TCR libraries were generated with the immunoSEQ multiplex PCR assay, using TCR-beta and/or TCR-alpha/delta assays for each sample. The amplified TCR libraries were sequenced on the Illumina high-throughput platform. The authors processed their data as follows. Clustering and dimensionality reduction relied on pairwise TCRdist distances among GMM-specific receptors from T cells that were either sorted ex vivo or expanded in vitro. Each clinical repertoire received a mean NN-distance score, defined as the average TCRdist to the nearest 10% of tetramer-positive reference sequences. GEM TCR motif frequency was calculated as the fraction of unique TCRs that matched known GEM sequences in V/J usage and CDR3 length. Linear discriminant analysis with leave-one-out cross-validation, implemented in scikit-learn, was used to classify active tuberculosis. As stored in TCRdb, this immuneACCESS dataset retains in-frame rearrangements with V and J assigned. A fraction of the clones does not appear; measured against another copy, unresolved V genes explain less than half of the discrepancy, and the remainder lacks a known reason. V, J and clone size were drawn from that table, and D and trimming were deduced from the DNA. The sample table lists under 50,000 clones, approximately 95% of them with a count of one. The ten largest make up around 4% of the sample.

Sample time point, as interpreted from the label and publication: new active TB diagnosis, blood taken before or within 7 days of starting treatment. The patients with active tuberculosis were newly diagnosed, HIV-seronegative South African adults aged 18 years or older. Active tuberculosis was confirmed by positive sputum smear microscopy and/or positive M. tuberculosis culture. Immunosequencing was performed on unsorted cryopreserved PBMC, with around 92,000 T cells per clinical donor covered on average. Including the terminal cysteine and phenylalanine, the CDR3 comprises 13 residues. Solely the CDR3 DNA is kept, with 39 bases framed from the first base. The CDR1 and CDR2 encoded by the germline V gene (reference sequence) are LNHDA and SQIVND. The junction shows trimming of 2 bases on V and 5 bases on J, and the gene matches do not reach 2 bases of it.

The source of this sequence is an adult with tuberculosis. The sample was PBMCs, taken at tuberculosis diagnosis. The sequence links TRBV19 to TRBJ1-1; TRBD1 aligns with 7 central bases. The base sequence is TGTGCCAGTAGTATATTCAGGGGGACTGAAGCTTTCTTT. This gives the protein CASSIFRGTEAFF.